The 20 T cell receptor beta chains given below trace back to one sample, sequenced in a study of cytomegalovirus exposure and HLA in healthy donors. Primers: 60 Vbeta forward and 13 Jbeta reverse. Method: immunoSEQ multiplex PCR; TCRdb's copy keeps in-frame clones and lacks some. The table has roughly 150,000 clones, approximately 80% seen once. The sequenced sample was PBMCs. The receptors come from a male donor in good health and CMV-seronegative.

This chain uses TRBV18 with TRBJ1-2; D perhaps matches TRBD1 (6 bases). CDR1 is KGHSH, CDR2 LQKENI, per germline. Between the trimmed V and J ends, which lost 0 bases and 4 bases, there was a span of 6 bases. CDR3 size: 13 residues. This chain's CDR3 is CASSPPTGYGYTF. The CDR3, as DNA: TGTGCCAGCTCACCACCGACAGGCTATGGCTACACCTTC. Together with reference TRBV18 and TRBJ1-2, the CDR3 gives the full variable domain: NAGVMQNPRHLVRRRGQEARLRCSPMKGHSHVYWYRQLPEEGLKFMVYLQKENIIDESGMPKERFSAEFPKEGPSILRIQQVVRGDSAAYFCASSPPTGYGYTFGSGTRLTVV.

This clone was picked up one time. The chain's CDR3 is CASSRGQYNSPLHF. The CDR3 region has the DNA TGTGCCAGCAGCCGAGGACAGTATAATTCACCCCTCCACTTT. The rearrangement uses TRBV14 and TRBJ1-6; weak D call: TRBD1 (6 bases). Germline CDR1 and CDR2: SGHDN and FVKESK. The germline V and J ends were trimmed by 4 bases and 4 bases, with 8 bases remaining between them. The CDR3 consists of 14 residues.

The rearrangement joins TRBV6-5 to TRBJ2-5; maybe TRBD2 (5 bases). With the DNA end fitting TRBJ2-7 better, the J assignment may be wrong. From germline, CDR1 is MNHEY and CDR2 SVGAGI. CDR3 length: 14 residues. The CDR3 bases are TGTGCCAGCCTCAGCCCCAGCGGTTCCTACGAGCAGTACTTC. Its translation: CASLSPSGSYEQYF.

Remarks on this clone: At one end, the junction sequence differs from germline, possibly due to a read error. The J gene is TRBJ2-2, the V gene TRBV11-2; maybe TRBD2 (7 bases). The CDR3 loop spans 15 amino acids. CDR1 and CDR2 (germline): SGHAT, FQNNGV. CDR3 residues: CAGRDGGGETGELFF. CDR3 bases: TGTGCCGGCAGAGATGGCGGGGGCGAAACCGGGGAGCTGTTTTTT.

There are a few counts of this clone. The genes are TRBV7-9 and TRBJ1-4; 7 nucleotides align to TRBD1. The CDR3 is 15 residues long. Germline CDR1 reads SEHNR; CDR2 reads FQNEAQ (reference sequence). V trimming: 4 bases; J trimming: 5 bases; junction bases outside the gene matches: 7. DNA of the CDR3: TGTGCCAGCAGCTCGAACAGGGGCGAAAATGAAAAACTGTTTTTT. Protein: CASSSNRGENEKLFF.

This chain joins TRBV5-1 and TRBJ2-5; possible D gene TRBD1, 6 bases. This CDR3 is built from 13 residues. V lost 3 bases to trimming and J lost 5 bases, with 11 bases between them. Per the germline V gene, CDR1 is SGHRS and CDR2 is YFSETQ. The CDR3 region is CASSSGVVETQYF. The DNA of the CDR3 is TGCGCCAGCAGCTCAGGGGTGGTTGAGACCCAGTACTTC.

In this sample, this clone turned up a few times. The chain combines TRBV5-6 with TRBJ2-7; D possibly corresponds to TRBD1 (5 bases). Trimming cost V 0 bases and J 0 bases, with 7 bases left between them. CDR3 length: 14 amino acids. Germline V lookup: CDR1 SGHDT, CDR2 YYEEEE. The CDR3 sequence: CASSLVDNSYEQYF. The CDR3 nucleotides are TGTGCCAGCAGCTTGGTGGACAACTCCTACGAGCAGTACTTC.

The V and J genes are TRBV7-6 and TRBJ2-1; D remains ambiguous. Trimming shortened V by 5 bases and J by 8 bases, and 22 bases separated the two germline ends. The CDR3 runs to 16 residues. CDR1 is SGHVS, CDR2 FNYEAQ, per germline. The CDR3, as DNA: TGTGCCAGCAGCCCGAGGCCCTCGGCCACGTTCCATGAGCAGTTCTTC. It specifies CASSPRPSATFHEQFF.

The chain combines TRBV5-1 with TRBJ2-7; 7 bases line up with TRBD1. V lost 4 bases, J lost 3 bases, and 4 bases stayed unmatched. Germline CDR1 is SGHRS and CDR2 is YFSETQ. The CDR3 runs 13 residues. CDR3 in amino acids: CASSGGQYYEQYF. Written as DNA, the CDR3 is TGCGCCAGCAGCGGGGGACAGTACTACGAGCAGTACTTC.

The chain combines TRBV5-1 with TRBJ1-2; TRBD1 is a possible D gene (5 bases). The ends were cut back, 0 bases at V and 2 bases at J, with 8 bases in the middle. The CDR3 is made up of 14 amino acids. Germline assignment: CDR1 SGHRS and CDR2 YFSETQ. The CDR3: CASSLGPGNYGYTF. In nucleotides, the CDR3 is TGCGCCAGCAGCTTGGGGCCAGGGAACTATGGCTACACCTTC.

This clone has just a few counts. CDR3 in DNA: TGTGCCAGCAGCTTAGCAGCGGGGGGGCTGCAGTACTTC. This gives the protein CASSLAAGGLQYF. The V and J genes are TRBV7-8 and TRBJ2-7; TRBD2 matches 10 bases. V lost 0 bases and J lost 9; bases outside the gene matches: 2. CDR1 and CDR2 from the germline V gene are SGHVS and FQNEAQ. CDR3 length: 13 residues.

The chain links TRBV5-1 to TRBJ1-2, with 7 bases lining up with TRBD1. Looked up from germline, CDR1 is SGHRS and CDR2 is YFSETQ. The CDR3 covers 14 residues. V trimming: 0 bases; J trimming: 4 bases; junction bases outside the gene matches: 3. CDR3 coding DNA: TGCGCCAGCAGCTTGGGACAGGGAACCTATGGCTACACCTTC. As protein: CASSLGQGTYGYTF.

The DNA for the CDR3 is TGTGCCAGCAGCCCCAGAGCTGGAGGGACTGAAGCTTTCTTT. Encoded protein: CASSPRAGGTEAFF. The gene calls are TRBV6-6 and TRBJ1-1, with D uncertain. The CDR3 loop spans 14 amino acids. CDR1 and CDR2 (germline): MNHNY, SVGAGI (reference sequence). Deletions cut 6 bases from V and 5 bases from J, with 16 bases between.

This chain uses TRBV11-3 with TRBJ2-1; 7 nucleotides agree with TRBD1. The trim removed 1 base at V and 14 bases at J, leaving 5 bases unmatched. The CDR3 runs to 12 residues. In germline, CDR1 is SGHNT, CDR2 YENEEA. In DNA, the CDR3 is TGTGCCAGCAGCTTAGTCCAGGGGGTCAAGTTCTTC. This translates into CASSLVQGVKFF.

Only a few counts were recorded for this clone. The rearrangement joins TRBV11-2 to TRBJ1-5; the D is unclear. V lost 3 bases to trimming and J lost 2 bases, with 8 bases between them. Germline-derived CDR1 and CDR2 are SGHAT and FQNNGV. The CDR3 is 14 amino acids. CDR3 nucleotides: TGTGCCAGCAGCTTGGTAATAGGCAATCAGCCCCAGCATTTT. This translates into CASSLVIGNQPQHF. The full variable domain, completed using reference TRBV11-2 and TRBJ1-5, is EAGVAQSPRYKIIEKRQSVAFWCNPISGHATLYWYQQILGQGPKLLIQFQNNGVVDDSQLPKDRFSAERLKGVDSTLKIQPAKLEDSAVYLCASSLVIGNQPQHFGDGTRLSIL.

V usage is TRBV5-6 and J usage is TRBJ2-1, with TRBD2 identical over 7 bases. Germline CDR1 and CDR2: SGHDT and YYEEEE. The CDR3 sequence is 15 residues long. V gave up 0 bases and J gave up 9 bases; unmatched junction bases: 9. This CDR3 is CASSLAGEGKGEQFF. The CDR3 region has the DNA TGTGCCAGCAGCTTGGCTGGGGAGGGTAAAGGTGAGCAGTTCTTC.

The V gene is TRBV10-1, the J gene TRBJ2-1, with no clear D. CDR3 size: 13 residues. The germline V gene has CDR1 WNHNN and CDR2 SYGVQD (reference sequence). V dropped 1 base and J dropped 9 bases, with 10 bases sitting between them. DNA of the CDR3: TGCGCCAGCAGTGAGTTTTATAGAAGTGAGCAGTTCTTC. Amino acid sequence: CASSEFYRSEQFF.

V is TRBV19 and J is TRBJ1-1; D gene unclear. The CDR3 loop spans 14 amino acids. Trimming shortened V by 1 base and J by 4 bases, and 10 bases separated the two germline ends. Germline CDR1 is LNHDA and CDR2 is SQIVND (reference sequence). The CDR3 DNA sequence: TGTGCCAGTAGTATAGCGGAGGGCTTCACTGAAGCTTTCTTT. This codes for CASSIAEGFTEAFF.

This clone has only a few counts. This chain uses TRBV7-9 with TRBJ2-7; 13 positions match TRBD2. The CDR3 consists of 17 residues. Per the germline V gene, CDR1 is SEHNR and CDR2 is FQNEAQ (reference sequence). V was clipped by 5 bases and J by 2 bases; unmatched bases: 9. CDR3 loop: CASSDTSGRVPTYEQYF. The CDR3 DNA reads TGTGCCAGCAGCGATACTAGCGGGAGGGTCCCTACCTACGAGCAGTACTTC.

The CDR3 loop reads CASSLTGDANQPQHF. The CDR3 coding sequence is TGTGCCAGCAGCCTAACAGGGGACGCGAATCAGCCCCAGCATTTT. The rearrangement joins TRBV7-9 to TRBJ1-5, with 7 nucleotides matching TRBD1. The junction had 8 bases not matched to a gene; V was cut back by 5 bases and J by 4 bases. This CDR3 comprises 15 residues. Germline V gene sequence: CDR1 SEHNR, CDR2 FQNEAQ (reference sequence).